These T cell receptor beta chains were read from a single sample in a study of T cell repertoires in cytomegalovirus infection. One entry per CDR3 protein, called by TCRdb with MiXCR from the reads. The table shows under 95,000 distinct CDR3 sequences, with just under 4% occurring only once. Material: PBMCs. All receptors derive from a human donor in good health (CMV status not recorded). Some clones in this sample may be carry-over from other donors' samples. CDR3s leave out the opening cysteine and the closing phenylalanine or tryptophan.

V: TRBV6-1; J: TRBJ2-1; CDR3: ASKAPGSYNEQF
V: TRBV7-2; J: TRBJ1-4; CDR3: ASKAEGTGGKLF
V: TRBV7-3; J: TRBJ2-7; CDR3: ASSKGGYEQY
V: TRBV7-6; J: TRBJ1-5; CDR3: ASSKDGVLAQH
V: TRBV7-8; J: TRBJ1-1; CDR3: ASSWAVGQNTEAF
V: TRBV7-8; J: TRBJ1-1; CDR3: ASSPDRGRNTEAF
V: TRBV7-2; J: TRBJ1-2; CDR3: ASSSGTLLTNYGYT
V: TRBV6-5; J: TRBJ2-7; CDR3: ASSYSVQGEYEQY
V: TRBV7-2; J: TRBJ2-7; CDR3: ASSLGTESSYEQY
V: TRBV11-3; J: TRBJ2-2; CDR3: ASSLWRGSGELF
V: TRBV12-3/TRBV12-4; J: TRBJ1-2; CDR3: ASSFGQGVDGYT
V: TRBV7-2; J: TRBJ2-2; CDR3: ASSLEGPPYAGELF
V: TRBV4-3; J: TRBJ1-1; CDR3: ASRQTAFGTEAF
V: TRBV7-2; J: TRBJ1-3; CDR3: ASSRDRSDTIY
V: TRBV19; J: TRBJ2-7; CDR3: ASSVGQGGEQY
V: TRBV4-1; J: TRBJ1-5; CDR3: ASSQALRQPQH
V: TRBV7-2; J: TRBJ2-2; CDR3: ASSLVGSSTGELF
V: TRBV7-2; J: TRBJ2-7; CDR3: ASSRTGGGMYEQY
V: TRBV10-3; J: TRBJ2-3; CDR3: AISPGTSTDTQY
V: TRBV7-2; J: TRBJ1-3; CDR3: ASSAAGTGAGNTIY
V: TRBV19; J: TRBJ2-7; CDR3: ASSTGTELGEQY
V: TRBV7-2; J: TRBJ2-5; CDR3: ASSLAPSGGVETQY
V: TRBV27; J: TRBJ2-1; CDR3: ASSGGAPNEQF
V: TRBV4-3; J: TRBJ2-1; CDR3: ASSPLAGSSYNEQF
V: TRBV7-2; J: TRBJ2-2; CDR3: ASSLVWPPTGELF
V: TRBV6-8; J: TRBJ2-1; CDR3: ASRSGVYNEQF
V: TRBV12-3/TRBV12-4; J: TRBJ2-5; CDR3: ASSFAGGGETQY
V: TRBV7-6; J: TRBJ2-1; CDR3: ASSTIQGGDYNEQF
V: TRBV6-8; J: TRBJ2-2; CDR3: ASRGQGAGELF
V: TRBV7-2; J: TRBJ2-2; CDR3: ASRANPGQSRTGELF
V: TRBV7-2; J: TRBJ1-1; CDR3: ASSLKFGTRGRSNTEAF
V: TRBV7-2; J: TRBJ1-5; CDR3: ASSHGTVNQPQH
V: TRBV7-6; J: TRBJ2-3; CDR3: ASSLGGKGRDTQY